Described below is a single T cell receptor (beta chain) sequence and its context. These data belong to a study of T cell changes during pregnancy in multiple sclerosis. Sequencing was performed with immunoSEQ multiplex PCR; in TCRdb, only in-frame clones are kept and a portion is missing. The sample comprises roughly 110,000 clones, around 93% of which are singletons, and around 1.5% rests with the top ten. The clonotype comes from a female donor with multiple sclerosis, enrolled in a pregnancy study. The starting material was peripheral blood, obtained after pregnancy.

The CDR3 sequence is CASSLETPGELFF. The CDR3 DNA sequence: TGCGCCAGCAGCTTGGAAACACCCGGGGAGCTGTTTTTT. The rearrangement links TRBV5-1 to TRBJ2-2; D call uncertain. The germline V and J ends were trimmed by 0 bases and 6 bases, with 6 bases remaining between them. The CDR3 totals 13 residues. In germline, CDR1 is SGHRS, CDR2 YFSETQ. The full variable domain, rest sourced from reference TRBV5-1 and TRBJ2-2, is KAGVTQTPRYLIKTRGQQVTLSCSPISGHRSVSWYQQTPGQGLQFLFEYFSETQRNKGNFPGRFSGRQFSNSRSEMNVSTLELGDSALYLCASSLETPGELFFGEGSRLTVL.